These T cell receptor beta chains were read from a single sample in a study of OX40 agonist ivuxolimab in advanced cancers. Here immunoSEQ multiplex PCR was the method, and the copy in TCRdb shows in-frame clones only, minus some. The sample includes about 85,000 clones, just over 85% of them seen just once. The sequences come from CD4+ or CD8+ T cells sorted from blood, collected in a trial of the OX40 agonist ivuxolimab. These receptors all come from an adult with an advanced solid tumor such as melanoma, head and neck, liver or kidney cancer. The CDR3 runs from the conserved cysteine through the conserved F or W. Each record gives: V gene, J gene, clone size, D gene, CDR3 DNA, CDR3 protein. The D gene is left open where the match is weak. The size field is filled for only some rows; it gives once, few, many or a size class.

V gene: TRBV5-1; J gene: TRBJ2-7; clone size: -; D gene: -; CDR3 DNA: TGCGCCAGCAGCTTCGGAATGGGTGGGGAGCAGTACTTC; CDR3 protein: CASSFGMGGEQYF
V gene: TRBV7-3; J gene: TRBJ2-5; clone size: -; D gene: -; CDR3 DNA: TGTGCCAGCAGCTTATACGGGCTTCAAGAGACCCAGTACTTC; CDR3 protein: CASSLYGLQETQYF
V gene: TRBV7-9; J gene: TRBJ1-1; clone size: few; D gene: -; CDR3 DNA: TGTGCCAGCAGCGTACAGGGTGGCACTGAAGCTTTCTTT; CDR3 protein: CASSVQGGTEAFF
V gene: TRBV30; J gene: TRBJ1-2; clone size: -; D gene: -; CDR3 DNA: TGTGCCTGGGGAACAGGGATCTATGGCTACACCTTC; CDR3 protein: CAWGTGIYGYTF
V gene: TRBV29-1; J gene: TRBJ1-4; clone size: -; D gene: TRBD1; CDR3 DNA: TGCAGCGTAGATACGAGTGGACAGGGGGAAAAACTGTTTTTT; CDR3 protein: CSVDTSGQGEKLFF
V gene: TRBV6-5; J gene: TRBJ2-7; clone size: few; D gene: TRBD1; CDR3 DNA: TGTGCCAGCAGTTACTCGAATGACAGGGGTGGGGAGCAGTACTTC; CDR3 protein: CASSYSNDRGGEQYF
V gene: TRBV6-1; J gene: TRBJ2-5; clone size: -; D gene: TRBD1; CDR3 DNA: TGTGCCGCCACGAGGACAGGGGTTGAGGAGACCCAGTACTTC; CDR3 protein: CAATRTGVEETQYF
V gene: TRBV6-5; J gene: TRBJ1-2; clone size: -; D gene: TRBD1; CDR3 DNA: TGTGCCAGCAGTGCCCTACAGGGGGGACTTGGGGGCTACACCTTC; CDR3 protein: CASSALQGGLGGYTF
V gene: TRBV5-8; J gene: TRBJ1-3; clone size: -; D gene: -; CDR3 DNA: TGTGCCAGCAGCTGGGGGGGGCCAGTGACGTCTGGAAACACCATATATTTT; CDR3 protein: CASSWGGPVTSGNTIYF
V gene: TRBV7-9; J gene: TRBJ2-7; clone size: -; D gene: TRBD1; CDR3 DNA: TGTGCCAGCAGCTTGGATTATGGGCAGGGGGCCGGCGAGCAGTACTTC; CDR3 protein: CASSLDYGQGAGEQYF
V gene: TRBV4-2; J gene: TRBJ1-2; clone size: once; D gene: -; CDR3 DNA: TGTGCCAGCAGCCAAGATGGTCGGGACTATGGCTACACCTTC; CDR3 protein: CASSQDGRDYGYTF
V gene: TRBV5-5; J gene: TRBJ2-5; clone size: -; D gene: TRBD1; CDR3 DNA: TGTGCCAGCAGCTTGGTCCCAGAGACAGGGGCAGAGACCCAGTACTTC; CDR3 protein: CASSLVPETGAETQYF
V gene: TRBV6-5; J gene: TRBJ1-1; clone size: -; D gene: -; CDR3 DNA: TGTGCCAGCAGTACGGCGAGGACTGAAGCTTTCTTT; CDR3 protein: CASSTARTEAFF
V gene: TRBV11-2; J gene: TRBJ1-6; clone size: -; D gene: -; CDR3 DNA: TGTGCCAGCAGCTTAGCTGGGACCCATTCACCCCTCCACTTT; CDR3 protein: CASSLAGTHSPLHF
V gene: TRBV7-2; J gene: TRBJ1-2; clone size: -; D gene: -; CDR3 DNA: TGTGCCAGCAGCTTAGGGAGCAGATCGTATGGCTACACCTTC; CDR3 protein: CASSLGSRSYGYTF
V gene: TRBV5-1; J gene: TRBJ2-5; clone size: -; D gene: -; CDR3 DNA: TGCGCCAGCAGCTTGTTCTCACCTCCCCGGGAGCAGTACTTC; CDR3 protein: CASSLFSPPREQYF
V gene: TRBV4-3; J gene: TRBJ2-1; clone size: -; D gene: -; CDR3 DNA: TGCGCCAGCAGCCAAGTCAGCAATGAGCAGTTCTTC; CDR3 protein: CASSQVSNEQFF
V gene: TRBV28; J gene: TRBJ1-2; clone size: -; D gene: -; CDR3 DNA: TGTGCCAGCACGACAGGCTTTTTCTATGGCTACACCTTC; CDR3 protein: CASTTGFFYGYTF
V gene: TRBV10-3; J gene: TRBJ1-2; clone size: few; D gene: -; CDR3 DNA: TGTGCCATCAGTGCCGGGACGGACTATGGCTACACCTTC; CDR3 protein: CAISAGTDYGYTF
V gene: TRBV5-1; J gene: TRBJ2-3; clone size: once; D gene: -; CDR3 DNA: TGCGCCAGCAGCACCCGGGACCCCTTTAGGGATACGCAGTATTTT; CDR3 protein: CASSTRDPFRDTQYF
V gene: TRBV5-4; J gene: TRBJ1-2; clone size: -; D gene: TRBD1; CDR3 DNA: TGTGCCAGCAGCCCCGGGGGGGACAGGGTTAGATCTAACTATGGCTACACCTTC; CDR3 protein: CASSPGGDRVRSNYGYTF
V gene: TRBV7-8; J gene: TRBJ1-4; clone size: few; D gene: -; CDR3 DNA: TGTGCCAGCAGCTTATCCCCGAATGAAAAACTGTTTTTT; CDR3 protein: CASSLSPNEKLFF
V gene: TRBV5-4; J gene: TRBJ2-3; clone size: -; D gene: -; CDR3 DNA: TGTGCCAGCGACCCGACGATTAGCACAGATACGCAGTATTTT; CDR3 protein: CASDPTISTDTQYF
V gene: TRBV28; J gene: TRBJ2-7; clone size: -; D gene: -; CDR3 DNA: TGTGCCAGCAGCCCCCCCCACCCGGGGGAGCAGTACTTC; CDR3 protein: CASSPPHPGEQYF
V gene: TRBV6-5; J gene: TRBJ1-2; clone size: -; D gene: TRBD1; CDR3 DNA: TGTGCCAGCAGGTCTACCGGGACAGGGCCTGGCTACACCTTC; CDR3 protein: CASRSTGTGPGYTF
V gene: TRBV5-1; J gene: TRBJ1-6; clone size: once; D gene: -; CDR3 DNA: TGCGCCAGCAACCTGGGGCGGGATAATTCACCCCTCCACTTT; CDR3 protein: CASNLGRDNSPLHF
V gene: TRBV7-2; J gene: TRBJ1-1; clone size: -; D gene: -; CDR3 DNA: TGTGCCAGCAGCTTAGATCGGGGGAACACTGAAGCTTTCTTT; CDR3 protein: CASSLDRGNTEAFF
V gene: TRBV27; J gene: TRBJ1-3; clone size: once; D gene: TRBD1; CDR3 DNA: TGTGCCAGCAGTTTAAGGGCTGGGGACAGGAGAAACACCATATATTTT; CDR3 protein: CASSLRAGDRRNTIYF
V gene: TRBV28; J gene: TRBJ2-5; clone size: -; D gene: TRBD1; CDR3 DNA: TGTGCCAGCAGGACAGGGGTGTACCAAGAGACCCAGTACTTC; CDR3 protein: CASRTGVYQETQYF
V gene: TRBV28; J gene: TRBJ2-1; clone size: -; D gene: TRBD1; CDR3 DNA: TGTGCCAGCAGTGGTGGACAGGGTTTTTACAATGAGCAGTTCTTC; CDR3 protein: CASSGGQGFYNEQFF
V gene: TRBV18; J gene: TRBJ1-1; clone size: -; D gene: -; CDR3 DNA: TGTGCCAGCTCACCACCGGTGGGGGGAGGCACTGAAGCTTTCTTT; CDR3 protein: CASSPPVGGGTEAFF
V gene: TRBV5-6; J gene: TRBJ1-2; clone size: -; D gene: TRBD1; CDR3 DNA: TGTGCCAGCAGCCGGGACAGGGATTATGGCTACACCTTC; CDR3 protein: CASSRDRDYGYTF
V gene: TRBV4-1; J gene: TRBJ2-3; clone size: -; D gene: TRBD2; CDR3 DNA: TGCGCCAGCAGCCAAGACAGGACTAGAGATACGCAGTATTTT; CDR3 protein: CASSQDRTRDTQYF
V gene: TRBV19; J gene: TRBJ2-7; clone size: -; D gene: -; CDR3 DNA: TGTGCCAGTACCAGCGTATTGGGGTCCTACGAGCAGTACTTC; CDR3 protein: CASTSVLGSYEQYF
V gene: TRBV6-4; J gene: TRBJ1-1; clone size: -; D gene: TRBD1; CDR3 DNA: TGTGCCAGCAGTGAAAAGGGGGCGGGAGAAACTGAAGCTTTCTTT; CDR3 protein: CASSEKGAGETEAFF
V gene: TRBV4-1; J gene: TRBJ1-1; clone size: -; D gene: TRBD1; CDR3 DNA: TGCGCCAGCAGCCAAGAAGCGGACAGGGTCCCTTTGACTGAAGCTTTCTTT; CDR3 protein: CASSQEADRVPLTEAFF
V gene: TRBV7-2; J gene: TRBJ2-5; clone size: -; D gene: -; CDR3 DNA: TGTGCCAGCAGCTTAAGAGGGGGGGTTGTGGAGACCCAGTACTTC; CDR3 protein: CASSLRGGVVETQYF
V gene: TRBV30; J gene: TRBJ1-5; clone size: once; D gene: -; CDR3 DNA: TGTGCCTGGAGTAAAAGTGAGTGGAGTCAGCCCCAGCATTTT; CDR3 protein: CAWSKSEWSQPQHF
V gene: TRBV5-1; J gene: TRBJ1-2; clone size: -; D gene: TRBD1; CDR3 DNA: TGCGCCAGCAGCTTGGGACAGGGGGGCTATGGCTACACCTTC; CDR3 protein: CASSLGQGGYGYTF
V gene: TRBV28; J gene: TRBJ2-7; clone size: -; D gene: TRBD2; CDR3 DNA: TGTGCCAGCAGTTCAGGGACTAGCGGGGGCCGGTACGAGCAGTACTTC; CDR3 protein: CASSSGTSGGRYEQYF
V gene: TRBV23-1; J gene: TRBJ1-5; clone size: -; D gene: -; CDR3 DNA: TGCGCCAGCAGTCAATCGCCCTTAGAAGTCAATCAGCCCCAGCATTTT; CDR3 protein: CASSQSPLEVNQPQHF
V gene: TRBV4-2; J gene: TRBJ1-1; clone size: -; D gene: -; CDR3 DNA: TGTGCCAGCAGCCAAGAACGAGGGACTGAAGCTTTCTTT; CDR3 protein: CASSQERGTEAFF
V gene: TRBV6-5; J gene: TRBJ1-3; clone size: few; D gene: -; CDR3 DNA: TGTGCCAGCAGCCCCATGGGCCGGGAAAACACCATATATTTT; CDR3 protein: CASSPMGRENTIYF
V gene: TRBV6-1; J gene: TRBJ1-5; clone size: -; D gene: -; CDR3 DNA: TGTGCCAGCAGTTCAGGGGCGGGGAATCAGCCCCAGCATTTT; CDR3 protein: CASSSGAGNQPQHF
V gene: TRBV29-1; J gene: TRBJ2-5; clone size: -; D gene: TRBD1; CDR3 DNA: TGCAGCGTTGGACAGGGGACGGGGACCCAGTACTTC; CDR3 protein: CSVGQGTGTQYF
V gene: TRBV5-4; J gene: TRBJ2-6; clone size: -; D gene: -; CDR3 DNA: TGTGCCAGCAGCTCGGGACGGTCCTCTGGGGCCAACGTCCTGACTTTC; CDR3 protein: CASSSGRSSGANVLTF
V gene: TRBV7-2; J gene: TRBJ1-4; clone size: -; D gene: TRBD1; CDR3 DNA: TGTGCCAGCAGCTCCGGGACAGTTAAAGAAAAACTGTTTTTT; CDR3 protein: CASSSGTVKEKLFF
V gene: TRBV4-1; J gene: TRBJ1-1; clone size: -; D gene: -; CDR3 DNA: TGCGCCAGCAGCCGCGGATTAGGCACTGAAGCTTTCTTT; CDR3 protein: CASSRGLGTEAFF
V gene: TRBV25-1; J gene: TRBJ2-2; clone size: -; D gene: -; CDR3 DNA: TGTGCCAGCAGTATAACGTTCGCGAACACCGGGGAGCTGTTTTTT; CDR3 protein: CASSITFANTGELFF
V gene: TRBV6-4; J gene: TRBJ2-3; clone size: -; D gene: TRBD1; CDR3 DNA: TGTGCCAGCAGTGGGACAGGGGGCACAGATACGCAGTATTTT; CDR3 protein: CASSGTGGTDTQYF